This T cell receptor (beta chain) came from a study of OX40 agonist ivuxolimab in advanced cancers. The wider study: Ivuxolimab, an agonist antibody against OX40 (CD134), was given to patients. Ivuxolimab, which patients received intravenously every 2 weeks, was dosed at 0.01 to 10 mg/kg. Points from the study as a whole: In the 0.1 to 3.0 mg/kg range, CD4+ and CD8+ blood T cells had expanded clonally by week 6. Researchers report that CD8+ T cells had, on average, more expanded clones than CD4+.

This clone was observed a few times. Its specificity is unknown. This CDR3 is also generated by other DNA sequences in the sample. Assay used: immunoSEQ multiplex PCR; TCRdb lists only in-frame clones, some missing. This sample has about 48,000 clones, with around 80% found just once. Source: CD4+ or CD8+ T cells sorted from blood, taken in a trial of the OX40 agonist ivuxolimab. This receptor was obtained from an adult with an advanced solid tumor such as melanoma, head and neck, liver or kidney cancer.

Written as DNA, the CDR3 is TGTGCCAGCAGCCCCGGGACTGGTAGCTCTGGGGCCAACGTCCTGACTTTC. It translates to CASSPGTGSSGANVLTF. V gene TRBV7-2 combines with J gene TRBJ2-6; maybe TRBD2 (6 bases). This CDR3 comprises 17 residues. Trimming removed 5 bases at V and 0 bases at J, with 14 bases between. Germline CDR1 and CDR2: SGHTA and FQGNSA.